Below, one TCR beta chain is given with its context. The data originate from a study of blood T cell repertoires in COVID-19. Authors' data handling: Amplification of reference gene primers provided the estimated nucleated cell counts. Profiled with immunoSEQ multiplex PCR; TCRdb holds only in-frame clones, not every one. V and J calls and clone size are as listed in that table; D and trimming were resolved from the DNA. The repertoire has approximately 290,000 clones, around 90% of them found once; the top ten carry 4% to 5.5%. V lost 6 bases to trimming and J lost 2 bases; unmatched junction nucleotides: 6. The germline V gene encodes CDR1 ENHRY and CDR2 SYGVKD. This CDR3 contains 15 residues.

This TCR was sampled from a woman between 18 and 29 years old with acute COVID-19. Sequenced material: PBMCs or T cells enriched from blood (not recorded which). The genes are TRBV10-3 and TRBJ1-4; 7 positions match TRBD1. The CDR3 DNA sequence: TGTGCCATCAGCGCGCAGACAGGGACTAATGAAAAACTGTTTTTT. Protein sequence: CAISAQTGTNEKLFF.